These 23 T cell receptor beta chains were sequenced from one sample in a study of cytomegalovirus exposure and HLA in healthy donors. PCR was performed using 60 Vbeta and 13 Jbeta primers. This table comes from immunoSEQ multiplex PCR, and its TCRdb copy is limited to in-frame clones, with some not included. The sample has approximately 210,000 clones, and its top ten clones hold around 0.95%. Sequencing used PBMCs. Source of these receptors: a woman aged 25 to 45 in good health and CMV-seropositive.

The V and J genes are TRBV6-5 and TRBJ1-5, with TRBD1 matching over 11 bases. V lost 5 bases to trimming and J lost 6 bases; unmatched junction nucleotides: 6. The germline gives CDR1 MNHEY, CDR2 SVGAGI. There are 15 residues in the CDR3. The CDR3 reads CASSRTGGRRQPQHF. In nucleotides, the CDR3 is TGTGCCAGCAGTCGGACAGGGGGCCGGCGTCAGCCCCAGCATTTT.

The genes are TRBV27 and TRBJ1-2; 7 nucleotides agree with TRBD1. Trimming took 6 bases from V and 8 from J; bases not matched to a gene: 3. Germline V gene data show CDR1 as MNHEY and CDR2 as SMNVEV (reference sequence). The CDR3 is 11 residues long. This chain's CDR3 is CASRTGLGYTF. The CDR3 DNA sequence: TGTGCCAGCAGGACAGGGTTAGGCTACACCTTC.

The J gene is TRBJ1-1, the V gene TRBV4-1; possible D gene TRBD1, 6 bases. Trimming removed 3 bases at V and 5 bases at J, with 10 bases between. This CDR3 contains 13 residues. Germline loops: CDR1 MGHRA, CDR2 YSYEKL. The CDR3 sequence: CASSQTGRTEAFF. Here the CDR3 DNA reads TGCGCCAGCAGCCAGACAGGTAGAACTGAAGCTTTCTTT.

This chain links TRBV25-1 with TRBJ1-1; 9 bases line up with TRBD1. Per germline, CDR1 MGHDK and CDR2 SYGVNS. With 4 bases clipped from V and 4 bases from J, the junction kept 7 bases outside the gene matches. The CDR3 is 15 residues long. This CDR3 reads CASSAGTGWITEAFF. Here the CDR3 DNA reads TGTGCCAGCAGTGCCGGGACAGGGTGGATCACTGAAGCTTTCTTT. The full variable domain, with the rest looked up from reference TRBV25-1 and TRBJ1-1, is EADIYQTPRYLVIGTGKKITLECSQTMGHDKMYWYQQDPGMELHLIHYSYGVNSTEKGDLSSESTVSRIRTEHFPLTLESARPSHTSQYLCASSAGTGWITEAFFGQGTRLTVV.

The chain carries TRBV18 and TRBJ2-3; 12 bases fit TRBD2. The CDR3 is made up of 16 amino acids. V trimming: 2 bases; J trimming: 4 bases; junction bases outside the gene matches: 4. Germline V gives CDR1 KGHSH, CDR2 LQKENI. The CDR3 sequence is CASSPILAGGPDTQYF. DNA for the CDR3: TGTGCCAGCTCACCAATCCTAGCGGGGGGGCCAGATACGCAGTATTTT.

The gene calls are TRBV7-2 and TRBJ2-5; 7 nucleotides align to TRBD1. V lost 5 bases, J lost 5 bases, and 8 bases stayed unmatched. Per germline, CDR1 SGHTA and CDR2 FQGNSA. This CDR3 has 14 amino acids. CDR3: CASSTTGFSETQYF. The CDR3 DNA reads TGTGCCAGCAGCACGACAGGGTTTTCGGAGACCCAGTACTTC.

The chain is built from TRBV7-2 and TRBJ2-3, with a weak D call TRBD1 (5 bases). CDR3 length: 13 residues. V dropped 7 bases and J dropped 6 bases, with 14 bases sitting between them. Germline V gene sequence: CDR1 SGHTA, CDR2 FQGNSA. The CDR3 nucleotides are TGTGCCAGCACATCCAGGGCTGGGGATACGCAGTATTTT. Translation: CASTSRAGDTQYF.

The chain combines TRBV7-2 with TRBJ2-3, with 10 bases that match TRBD2. The J segment lost 7 bases and the V segment lost 1 base, leaving 5 bases of the junction unmatched. There are 15 residues in the CDR3. Germline loops: CDR1 SGHTA, CDR2 FQGNSA. CDR3: CASSLGAGGPYTQYF. The CDR3 region has the DNA TGTGCCAGCAGCTTAGGAGCGGGAGGGCCCTATACGCAGTATTTT.

The chain employs TRBV5-1 and TRBJ2-5; 9 nucleotides match TRBD1. The assigned J gene may be wrong: the sequence end matches TRBJ2-7 better. CDR1 SGHRS and CDR2 YFSETQ come from the germline V gene. CDR3 length: 14 amino acids. The CDR3 region is CASSSVGQGNEQYF. CDR3 DNA: TGCGCCAGCAGCTCGGTGGGACAGGGCAACGAGCAGTACTTC.

The V and J genes are TRBV7-9 and TRBJ2-3; 9 positions match TRBD2. Germline CDR1 SEHNR, CDR2 FQNEAQ (reference sequence). The CDR3 sequence is 15 residues long. V lost 5 bases to trimming and J lost 4 bases; unmatched junction nucleotides: 7. CDR3 residues: CASSPRGGGADTQYF. As DNA, the CDR3 is TGTGCCAGCAGCCCCAGGGGCGGGGGGGCAGATACGCAGTATTTT.

This sequence joins TRBV7-9 and TRBJ2-3; 8 bases align to TRBD2. Germline assignment: CDR1 SEHNR and CDR2 FQNEAQ (reference sequence). The V and J ends lost 4 bases and 4 bases, in that order; junction bases with no gene match: 7. This CDR3 spans 15 amino acids. CDR3 amino acids: CASSSWTSYPDTQYF. DNA for the CDR3: TGTGCCAGCAGCTCTTGGACTAGCTACCCAGATACGCAGTATTTT.

The gene calls are TRBV15 and TRBJ1-2, with a tentative D call TRBD1 (6 bases). The V gene lost 3 bases and the J gene lost 4 bases, with 9 bases spanning the gap. CDR3 length: 13 residues. CDR1 LNHNV and CDR2 YYDKDF come from the germline V gene (reference sequence). The CDR3 region is CATSRGAFYGYTF. The DNA of the CDR3 is TGTGCCACCAGCAGGGGGGCCTTCTATGGCTACACCTTC.

The genes are TRBV11-2 and TRBJ1-4; the D is unclear. Trimming removed 0 bases at V and 8 bases at J, with 19 bases between. Germline-derived CDR1 and CDR2 are SGHAT and FQNNGV. This CDR3 comprises 17 residues. The CDR3 sequence: CASSLDGRVVEGEKLFF. CDR3 in DNA: TGTGCCAGCAGCTTAGATGGGAGGGTCGTAGAAGGGGAAAAACTGTTTTTT.

The chain employs TRBV7-9 and TRBJ2-7; no reliable D call. CDR3 length equals 14 residues. In germline, CDR1 is SEHNR, CDR2 FQNEAQ (reference sequence). Trimming pared 7 bases from V and 3 bases from J, leaving 16 bases between. The CDR3 coding sequence is TGTGCCAGCAACGCCGCGGCAATTGACTACGAGCAGTACTTC. Protein sequence: CASNAAAIDYEQYF.

The chain joins TRBV15 to TRBJ1-1, with a tentative D call TRBD1 (6 bases). Germline CDR1 LNHNV, CDR2 YYDKDF (reference sequence). V lost 0 bases and J lost 0, with 11 bases in between. The CDR3 contains 16 residues. The CDR3 here is CATSREGGKVNTEAFF. CDR3 bases: TGTGCCACCAGCAGAGAAGGGGGAAAGGTGAACACTGAAGCTTTCTTT.

The chain carries TRBV6-1 and TRBJ1-3; maybe TRBD1 (6 bases). The CDR3 spans 17 residues. Germline assignment: CDR1 MNHNS and CDR2 SASEGT. Trimming pared 2 bases from V and 4 bases from J, leaving 18 bases between. The CDR3 loop reads CASSERSLQGVGNTIYF. CDR3 nucleotides: TGTGCCAGCAGTGAAAGGTCCTTACAGGGAGTCGGAAACACCATATATTTT.

The chain employs TRBV18 and TRBJ1-1; D gene uncertain. CDR1 is KGHSH and CDR2 is LQKENI in the germline V gene. The V gene lost 3 bases and the J gene lost 1 base, with 12 bases spanning the gap. The CDR3 is 15 residues long. The DNA of the CDR3 is TGTGCCAGCTCACCCCGACTCTCTCCGAACACTGAAGCTTTCTTT. Translation: CASSPRLSPNTEAFF.

CDR3 region: CASSHLGLTDTQYF. The CDR3 region has the DNA TGCGCCAGCAGCCACTTGGGCCTCACAGATACGCAGTATTTT. This rearrangement joins TRBV4-1 to TRBJ2-3; D not resolved. Per germline, CDR1 MGHRA and CDR2 YSYEKL. The CDR3 spans 14 residues. Trimming shortened V by 3 bases and J by 2 bases, and 9 bases separated the two germline ends.

The chain combines TRBV5-6 with TRBJ2-4, with a tentative D call TRBD2 (6 bases). Germline loops: CDR1 SGHDT, CDR2 YYEEEE. This CDR3 region has 15 residues. V lost 1 base and J 0 bases, leaving 8 bases between the germline ends. The CDR3 DNA reads as TGTGCCAGCAGCTTGAACGGGGGAGCCAAAAACATTCAGTACTTC. Protein product: CASSLNGGAKNIQYF. The variable domain in full, completed from reference TRBV5-6 and TRBJ2-4, reads DAGVTQSPTHLIKTRGQQVTLRCSPKSGHDTVSWYQQALGQGPQFIFQYYEEEERQRGNFPDRFSGHQFPNYSSELNVNALLLGDSALYLCASSLNGGAKNIQYFGAGTRLSVL.

V gene TRBV6-5 combines with J gene TRBJ2-3; TRBD2 might be the D (6 bases). The CDR3 consists of 16 residues. The V gene's germline CDR1 is MNHEY and CDR2 SVGAGI. Trimming left V 2 bases short and J 0 bases short, with 12 bases between. The CDR3 here is CASSYQEGLSTDTQYF. CDR3 coding DNA: TGTGCCAGCAGTTACCAGGAGGGGCTTAGCACAGATACGCAGTATTTT.

This rearrangement joins TRBV6-1 to TRBJ2-3, with 11 bases that match TRBD2. Germline assignment: CDR1 MNHNS and CDR2 SASEGT. CDR3 size: 17 residues. J gave up 5 bases and V 4 bases, and 11 bases lay outside the gene matches. The DNA for the CDR3 is TGTGCCAGCAGTGGCGGGTTCCTAGCGGGAGGAGGAGATACGCAGTATTTT. Its translation: CASSGGFLAGGGDTQYF.

This chain joins TRBV5-1 and TRBJ2-1; 9 nucleotides line up with TRBD2. Unmatched junction bases numbered 7, after V lost 0 bases and J lost 9 bases. The CDR3 covers 15 residues. Germline lookup yields CDR1 SGHRS and CDR2 YFSETQ. The CDR3 sequence is CASSLGSGGVGEQFF. CDR3 in DNA: TGCGCCAGCAGCTTGGGTAGCGGGGGTGTGGGTGAGCAGTTCTTC.

The chain employs TRBV28 and TRBJ2-7; D is unresolved. Trimming took off 1 base at V and 3 bases at J, with 7 bases between the two ends. CDR1 is MDHEN and CDR2 is SYDVKM in the germline V gene. CDR3 length: 13 amino acids. CDR3 nucleotide sequence: TGTGCCAGCAGTTTATCCCCGGTCTACGAGCAGTACTTC. Its translation is CASSLSPVYEQYF.